This T cell receptor beta chain was captured by sequencing in a study of T cell repertoires in cytomegalovirus infection (dated by TCRdb to between 2018 and 2020). In terms of the full investigation: Peptide stimulations targeted recently identified HLA-C-restricted CMV epitopes, whose presentation resists viral immunomodulation, together with well-studied HLA-B-restricted epitopes. The HLA type of each donor mattered for the analysis, because public TCR beta signatures pointed to carriage of CMV infection along with the matching HLA type.

The investigation overall reported the following: Carriers of CMV infection plus the relevant HLA type were discriminated by the cumulative frequency of public TCR beta family members in the study cohort and in an independent roughly 350-donor cohort. The ex vivo response was dominated by HLA-C-restricted CMV-specific TCR beta clonotypes, which also provided the single most frequent clonotype in two of eight donors.

This clonotype was counted many times. It lacks a known antigen. Base-call qualities are not available, and no considerably larger clone is one nucleotide away. TCRdb shows the sequencer as Illumina HiSeq 1500. TCRdb handled the public reads itself, with Q25 trimming in fastp and clone calling in MiXCR, and kept productive beta chains. Rows with one shared CDR3 protein collapse into an entry with the most common genes and DNA. The sample contains some 100,000 distinct CDR3 sequences, about 30% of them found a single time. The leading ten clones occupy around 80% of the sample. The sample's treatment or condition label, in plain terms: in vitro stimulation with specific CMV peptide epitopes to enrich CMV-specific T cells. V is shortened by 6 bases, J by 2 bases, and the region joining them spans 11 bases. Inclusive of the bounding cysteine and phenylalanine, the CDR3 is 13 residues long. Only CDR3 DNA remains: 39 bases, in frame from the first base. CDR1 and CDR2, looked up from the germline V gene, are SNHLY and FYNNEI.

The receptor chain draws on TRBV2 and TRBJ2-7; TRBD2 is perhaps the D gene, given 6 matching bases. This material consisted of CD8+ T cells from cultured PBMCs, taken from culture after CMV antigen stimulation. This clonotype was obtained from a human donor in good health (CMV status not recorded). Some clones in this sample may be carry-over from other donors' samples. This receptor has the CDR3 CASRVSGTYEQYF. The sequenced DNA: TGTGCCAGCAGGGTTAGCGGCACCTACGAGCAGTACTTC.